This TCR beta chain was found in a study of T-cell memory formation after mild COVID-19. TCRdb itself ran the 5' RACE reads through MiXCR, one entry per CDR3 protein. Of under 550,000 distinct CDR3 sequences in the sample, 15% to 20% were seen once. Germline V gene data show CDR1 as MGHDK and CDR2 as SYGVNS. V lost 3 bases and J lost 6, with 6 bases in between. This CDR3 contains 12 residues. This chain uses TRBV25-1 with TRBJ2-1; no clear D. What was sequenced was PBMCs or a T cell subset sorted from them (not recorded which). The origin of this receptor is a young man who had mild COVID-19 (a few samples of this study predate the infection). Cell type and time point are not known. The CDR3 DNA is TGTGCCAGCAGTGACTCCCTCAATGAGCAGTTCTTC. Its protein product is CASSDSLNEQFF.